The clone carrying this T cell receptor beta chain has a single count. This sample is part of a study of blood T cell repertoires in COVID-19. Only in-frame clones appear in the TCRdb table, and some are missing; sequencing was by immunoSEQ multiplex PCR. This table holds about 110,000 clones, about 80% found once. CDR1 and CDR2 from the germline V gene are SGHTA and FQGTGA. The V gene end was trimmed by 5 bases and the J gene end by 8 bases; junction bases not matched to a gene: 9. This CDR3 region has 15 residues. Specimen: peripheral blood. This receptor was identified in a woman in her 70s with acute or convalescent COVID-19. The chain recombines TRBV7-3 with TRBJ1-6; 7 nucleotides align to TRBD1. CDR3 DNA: TGTGCCAGCAGCAAAAGAGGGGGCGCGGATTCACCCCTCCACTTT. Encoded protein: CASSKRGGADSPLHF.